This paragraph reports one T cell receptor (beta chain). The antigen remains undetermined. The CDR3 spans 18 residues. The germline V gene encodes CDR1 MDHEN and CDR2 SYDVKM. J gave up 5 bases and V 8 bases, and 17 bases lay outside the gene matches. The sample belongs to a study of cytomegalovirus exposure and HLA in healthy donors. General study findings and limits: The authors listed approximately 150 TCR beta chains as cytomegalovirus-associated.

Primers: 60 Vbeta forward and 13 Jbeta reverse. The protocol was immunoSEQ multiplex PCR, while the TCRdb copy is restricted to in-frame clones and leaves out a portion. This sample yields 100,000 to 150,000 clones, of which around three quarters are seen a single time; over 2% belongs to the top ten. Sequencing was done on a sample of PBMCs. The origin of this receptor is a woman aged 60-75 years in good health and CMV-seropositive. The J gene is TRBJ2-3, the V gene TRBV28; 12 nucleotides line up with TRBD2. The CDR3 nucleotides read TGTGCCAGCCTTTTGAAGACTAGCGGGGGTCTAGCGGGAGATACGCAGTATTTT. It yields the protein CASLLKTSGGLAGDTQYF.